These 27 T cell receptor beta chains came from one sample sequenced in a study of blood T cell repertoires in COVID-19. Some clones are missing from TCRdb's copy, which holds only in-frame ones; the method was immunoSEQ multiplex PCR. The sample shows 300,000 or so clones, over 75% of them seen only once. The sequenced sample was peripheral blood. The receptors derive from a man aged 50-59 years with active or convalescent COVID-19.

Only one count was recorded for this clone. The gene calls are TRBV6-6 and TRBJ1-1; 8 positions agree with TRBD1. The CDR3 has 16 amino acids. Germline CDR1 reads MNHNY; CDR2 reads SVGAGI (reference sequence). Germline trimming cut 8 bases from V and 5 bases from J; bases unmatched to any gene: 16. The DNA for the CDR3 is TGTGCCAGCGCCCGTGGTTCAGGGGGCGTTGGTACTGAAGCTTTCTTT. This codes for CASARGSGGVGTEAFF.

V gene TRBV5-1 combines with J gene TRBJ1-2, with 8 bases aligning to TRBD1. CDR3 length: 14 residues. Germline CDR1 is SGHRS and CDR2 is YFSETQ. V lost 4 bases, J lost 4 bases, and 6 bases stayed unmatched. This CDR3 is CASSTGTGRYGYTF. The CDR3 nucleotides read TGCGCCAGCAGCACCGGGACAGGCCGCTATGGCTACACCTTC.

The gene calls are TRBV4-3 and TRBJ2-4; 7 nucleotides agree with TRBD1. Looked up from germline, CDR1 is LGHNA and CDR2 is YSLEER. Trimming removed 1 base from V and 2 bases from J; junction bases left unmatched: 5. This CDR3 is 16 amino acids long. This CDR3 is CASSQVGRGTKNIQYF. The CDR3 DNA reads as TGCGCCAGCAGCCAAGTGGGCAGGGGGACCAAAAACATTCAGTACTTC.

The J gene is TRBJ1-6, the V gene TRBV2; a possible D gene is TRBD1 (5 bases). Germline CDR1 reads SNHLY; CDR2 reads FYNNEI. The CDR3 sequence is 14 residues long. Trimming stripped 3 bases from V and 9 bases from J, with 12 bases between. The CDR3 nucleotides read TGTGCCAGCAGTGAGGGAGGGGCGGGTTCACCCCTCCACTTT. This sequence encodes CASSEGGAGSPLHF.

This rearrangement joins TRBV2 to TRBJ2-7; 7 nucleotides align to TRBD1. Trimming took 1 base from V and 13 from J; bases not matched to a gene: 7. Germline CDR1 SNHLY, CDR2 FYNNEI. This CDR3 region has 12 residues. The CDR3 reads CASSEGDSLSYF. For the CDR3, the DNA is TGTGCCAGCAGTGAAGGGGACAGCCTTTCCTACTTC.

The gene calls are TRBV7-2 and TRBJ2-5, with 11 nucleotides matching TRBD2. Looked up from germline, CDR1 is SGHTA and CDR2 is FQGNSA. This CDR3 comprises 15 residues. J lost 2 bases, V lost 4 bases, and 3 bases had no gene match. For the CDR3, the DNA is TGTGCCAGCAGCTCTGTAGCGGGGGGGCAAGAGACCCAGTACTTC. As protein: CASSSVAGGQETQYF. The full variable domain, its missing parts supplied by reference TRBV7-2 and TRBJ2-5, is GAGVSQSPSNKVTEKGKDVELRCDPISGHTALYWYRQSLGQGLEFLIYFQGNSAPDKSGLPSDRFSAERTGGSVSTLTIQRTQQEDSAVYLCASSSVAGGQETQYFGPGTRLLVL.

This chain uses TRBV9 with TRBJ2-3, with 14 nucleotides matching TRBD2. There are 18 residues in the CDR3. V trimming: 0 bases; J trimming: 2 bases; junction bases outside the gene matches: 5. The germline gives CDR1 SGDLS, CDR2 YYNGEE. CDR3 in amino acids: CASSVGLAGGKSTDTQYF. The CDR3 DNA reads TGTGCCAGCAGCGTAGGACTAGCGGGGGGGAAGTCCACAGATACGCAGTATTTT. Variable domain in full (rest from reference TRBV9 and TRBJ2-3): DSGVTQTPKHLITATGQRVTLRCSPRSGDLSVYWYQQSLDQGLQFLIQYYNGEERAKGNILERFSAQQFPDLHSELNLSSLELGDSALYFCASSVGLAGGKSTDTQYFGPGTRLTVL.

This chain connects TRBV28 to TRBJ2-2; TRBD2 matches 14 bases. V dropped 8 bases and J dropped 4; count of bases not matched to a gene: 12. The CDR3 is 18 residues long. Germline V gene data show CDR1 as MDHEN and CDR2 as SYDVKM. CDR3 bases: TGTGCCAGCGGACCGACTAGCGGGAGGGCCCCGATCACCGGGGAGCTGTTTTTT. Translated, it gives CASGPTSGRAPITGELFF.

The V gene is TRBV4-2, the J gene TRBJ1-2; TRBD1 is a possible D gene (6 bases). V lost 0 bases and J lost 3, with 17 bases in between. Germline V gene data show CDR1 as LGHNA and CDR2 as YNFKEQ. The CDR3 is 17 residues long. The CDR3: CASSQEGAPGADYGYTF. The CDR3 nucleotides are TGTGCCAGCAGCCAAGAGGGGGCTCCAGGGGCGGACTATGGCTACACCTTC.

The rearrangement joins TRBV7-5 to TRBJ1-2. TRBV7-5 is a pseudogene locus. CDR3 size: 14 residues. For the CDR3, the DNA is TGTGCCAGAAGCTTAAACGGGTATAACTATGGCTACACCTTC. Residues: CARSLNGYNYGYTF.

The chain has TRBV7-8 and TRBJ2-2, with TRBD1 identical over 10 bases. The CDR3 has 17 amino acids. With 3 bases clipped from V and 1 base from J, the junction kept 5 bases outside the gene matches. Germline values: CDR1 SGHVS, CDR2 FQNEAQ. The CDR3 DNA follows: TGTGCCAGCAGCTTCCCACGGGACAGGGGGAACACCGGGGAGCTGTTTTTT. This translates into CASSFPRDRGNTGELFF.

The chain links TRBV7-2 to TRBJ2-6, with D unresolved. Trimming stripped 4 bases from V and 0 bases from J, with 7 bases between. CDR1 is SGHTA, CDR2 FQGNSA, per germline. There are 15 residues in the CDR3. CDR3 in DNA: TGTGCCAGCAGCTCAACTGCCTCTGGGGCCAACGTCCTGACTTTC. Translated: CASSSTASGANVLTF.

This clone showed up just a few times. The chain has TRBV5-1 and TRBJ1-6; 7 bases agree with TRBD1. Trimming cost V 4 bases and J 9 bases; bases outside gene matches: 7. The CDR3 has 14 residues. CDR1 and CDR2 (germline): SGHRS, YFSETQ. The CDR3 here is CASSTTGTSSPLHF. In DNA, the CDR3 is TGCGCCAGCAGCACGACAGGGACGAGTTCACCCCTCCACTTT.

The gene calls are TRBV9 and TRBJ2-5; 10 bases fit TRBD2. The CDR3 is made up of 17 amino acids. J lost 5 bases, V lost 3 bases, and 13 bases had no gene match. Per germline, CDR1 SGDLS and CDR2 YYNGEE. In DNA, the CDR3 is TGTGCCAGCAGCGCAACTAGCGGGGAGGGGTATATGGAGACCCAGTACTTC. This sequence encodes CASSATSGEGYMETQYF.

In this sample, this clone turned up once. CDR3 nucleotide sequence: TGTGCCAGCAGTTTTGTGGGGGGGCTAGGAGTAGCTTTCTTT. The encoded protein is CASSFVGGLGVAFF. J is TRBJ1-1 and V is TRBV27; TRBD1 is a possible D gene (6 bases). Germline V CDR1 and CDR2: MNHEY, SMNVEV (reference sequence). The CDR3 consists of 14 residues. V was trimmed by 3 bases and J by 10 bases, leaving 18 bases between them.

This chain connects TRBV7-2 to TRBJ1-1; TRBD1 might be the D (5 bases). The CDR3 consists of 13 residues. Trimming stripped 1 base from V and 7 bases from J, with 10 bases between. CDR1 and CDR2 (germline): SGHTA, FQGNSA. Here the CDR3 reads CASSLEVQGEAFF. Here the CDR3 DNA reads TGTGCCAGCAGCTTAGAAGTTCAGGGTGAAGCTTTCTTT.

The chain recombines TRBV5-1 with TRBJ1-1, with D maybe TRBD1 (6 bases). Germline CDR1 reads SGHRS; CDR2 reads YFSETQ. The CDR3 length is 15 residues. V gave up 7 bases and J gave up 4 bases, with 20 bases separating them. This CDR3 is CASAWGGGDPTEAFF. The DNA for the CDR3 is TGCGCCAGCGCCTGGGGAGGGGGGGACCCCACTGAAGCTTTCTTT. The full variable domain, rest sourced from reference TRBV5-1 and TRBJ1-1, is KAGVTQTPRYLIKTRGQQVTLSCSPISGHRSVSWYQQTPGQGLQFLFEYFSETQRNKGNFPGRFSGRQFSNSRSEMNVSTLELGDSALYLCASAWGGGDPTEAFFGQGTRLTVV.

The chain recombines TRBV5-4 with TRBJ1-2; D call uncertain. CDR3 length equals 13 residues. The germline V gene encodes CDR1 SGHNT and CDR2 YYREEE (reference sequence). V was cut by 4 bases and J by 7 bases, with 14 bases left in between. CDR3 sequence: CASSTGLFLGYTF. For the CDR3, the DNA is TGTGCCAGCAGCACCGGACTCTTTCTTGGCTACACCTTC. Drawing the rest from reference TRBV5-4 and TRBJ1-2, the complete variable domain is ETGVTQSPTHLIKTRGQQVTLRCSSQSGHNTVSWYQQALGQGPQFIFQYYREEENGRGNFPPRFSGLQFPNYSSELNVNALELDDSALYLCASSTGLFLGYTFGSGTRLTVV.

This clone was detected only once. The gene calls are TRBV2 and TRBJ2-2; D perhaps matches TRBD1 (5 bases). There are 15 residues in the CDR3. The germline CDR1 and CDR2 sequences are SNHLY and FYNNEI. Trimming took 5 bases from V and 4 from J, leaving 14 bases between them. The CDR3 DNA is TGTGCCAGCAGTCCAGAGACAGTTATCACCGGGGAGCTGTTTTTT. Its translation: CASSPETVITGELFF. Full variable domain (rest looked up from reference TRBV2 and TRBJ2-2): EPEVTQTPSHQVTQMGQEVILRCVPISNHLYFYWYRQILGQKVEFLVSFYNNEISEKSEIFDDQFSVERPDGSNFTLKIRSTKLEDSAMYFCASSPETVITGELFFGEGSRLTVL.

The V and J genes are TRBV6-2 or TRBV6-3 and TRBJ2-5, with D maybe TRBD1 (5 bases). This CDR3 region has 14 residues. CDR1 and CDR2 from the germline V gene are MNHEY and SVGEGT. Trimming pared 4 bases from V and 0 bases from J, leaving 9 bases between. The CDR3 nucleotides are TGTGCCAGCAGTTCCACCAGGGACCAAGAGACCCAGTACTTC. Translating gives CASSSTRDQETQYF.

The chain combines TRBV7-2 with TRBJ2-5; 9 bases agree with TRBD2. The CDR3 covers 16 residues. V trimming: 5 bases; J trimming: 5 bases; junction bases outside the gene matches: 12. In germline, CDR1 is SGHTA, CDR2 FQGNSA. The CDR3 DNA follows: TGTGCCAGCAGCCTTAGCGGGGGCCCCGGGGGGGAGACCCAGTACTTC. It is translated as CASSLSGGPGGETQYF.

This clone was seen more than once but under ten times. This sequence joins TRBV30 and TRBJ1-2; D is unresolved. Germline CDR1 is GTSNPN and CDR2 is SVGIG (reference sequence). There are 12 residues in the CDR3. V was trimmed by 7 bases and J by 0 bases, leaving 9 bases between them. CDR3 region: CAYSLTNYGYTF. The CDR3, as DNA: TGTGCCTACTCCCTTACTAACTATGGCTACACCTTC. The full variable domain, its missing parts supplied by reference TRBV30 and TRBJ1-2, is SQTIHQWPATLVQPVGSPLSLECTVEGTSNPNLYWYRQAAGRGLQLLFYSVGIGQISSEVPQNLSASRPQDRQFILSSKKLLLSDSGFYLCAYSLTNYGYTFGSGTRLTVV.

This chain uses TRBV4-3 with TRBJ2-2; D not resolved. From germline, CDR1 is LGHNA and CDR2 YSLEER. V was trimmed by 5 bases and J by 4 bases, leaving 11 bases between them. The CDR3 length is 14 residues. CDR3 sequence: CASSYRTSTGELFF. CDR3 sequence (DNA): TGCGCCAGCAGCTATCGCACTTCCACCGGGGAGCTGTTTTTT.

Remarks on this clone: This same CDR3 is encoded by further DNA sequences in the sample. The chain uses TRBV19 and TRBJ1-5, with 8 bases matching TRBD1. The CDR3 spans 13 residues. Germline CDR1 and CDR2: LNHDA and SQIVND (reference sequence). The J segment lost 5 bases and the V segment lost 3 bases, leaving 0 bases of the junction unmatched. CDR3 residues: CASSMDRDQPQHF. The CDR3 coding sequence is TGTGCCAGTAGTATGGACAGGGATCAGCCCCAGCATTTT.

The chain combines TRBV5-1 with TRBJ2-3; D is perhaps TRBD1 (5 bases). Germline CDR1 SGHRS, CDR2 YFSETQ. CDR3 size: 17 residues. With 0 bases removed from V and 0 bases from J, the gap between germline ends came to 14 bases. CDR3 sequence reads: CASSLGGQSSSTDTQYF. DNA for the CDR3: TGCGCCAGCAGCTTGGGGGGCCAGTCCTCTAGCACAGATACGCAGTATTTT.

The chain joins TRBV2 to TRBJ1-1; no reliable D call. The CDR3 is 11 residues long. V lost 9 bases, J lost 3 bases, and 8 bases lay in between. Germline V lookup: CDR1 SNHLY, CDR2 FYNNEI. DNA of the CDR3: TGTGCCAGTACCACGGACACTGAAGCTTTCTTT. It is translated as CASTTDTEAFF. Filled out from reference TRBV2 and TRBJ1-1, the complete variable domain reads EPEVTQTPSHQVTQMGQEVILRCVPISNHLYFYWYRQILGQKVEFLVSFYNNEISEKSEIFDDQFSVERPDGSNFTLKIRSTKLEDSAMYFCASTTDTEAFFGQGTRLTVV.

This rearrangement joins TRBV30 to TRBJ1-3; D ambiguous. Per germline, CDR1 GTSNPN and CDR2 SVGIG (reference sequence). Deletions cut 2 bases from V and 0 bases from J, with 5 bases between. This CDR3 has 13 residues. CDR3 sequence reads: CAWSRYSGNTIYF. Written as DNA, the CDR3 is TGTGCCTGGAGTCGGTACTCTGGAAACACCATATATTTT.